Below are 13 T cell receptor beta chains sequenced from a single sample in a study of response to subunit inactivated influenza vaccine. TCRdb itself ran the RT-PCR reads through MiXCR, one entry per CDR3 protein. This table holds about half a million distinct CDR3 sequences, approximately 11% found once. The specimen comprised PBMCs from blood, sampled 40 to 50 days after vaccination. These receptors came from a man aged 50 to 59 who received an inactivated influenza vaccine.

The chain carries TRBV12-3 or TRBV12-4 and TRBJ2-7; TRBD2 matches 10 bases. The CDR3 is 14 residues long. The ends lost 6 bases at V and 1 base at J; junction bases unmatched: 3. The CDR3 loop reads CASSTSGVSYEQYF. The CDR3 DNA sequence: TGTGCCAGCAGCACTAGCGGGGTATCCTACGAGCAGTACTTC.

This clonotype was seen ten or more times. This CDR3 is CSAQIVHEQYF. For the CDR3, the DNA is TGCAGTGCCCAGATAGTCCACGAGCAGTACTTC. V is TRBV20-1 and J is TRBJ2-7; D remains ambiguous. This CDR3 spans 11 amino acids. Trimming took 6 bases from V and 5 from J, leaving 11 bases between them. Germline V gene data show CDR1 as DFQATT and CDR2 as SNEGSKA (reference sequence).

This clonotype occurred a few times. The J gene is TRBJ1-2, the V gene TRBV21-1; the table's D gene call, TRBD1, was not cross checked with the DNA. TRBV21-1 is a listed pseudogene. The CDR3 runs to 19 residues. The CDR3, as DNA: TGTGCCAGCAGCGCCCCGTCCGTGAGGGGACCGGATCATGGCTATGGCTACACCTTC. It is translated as CASSAPSVRGPDHGYGYTF.

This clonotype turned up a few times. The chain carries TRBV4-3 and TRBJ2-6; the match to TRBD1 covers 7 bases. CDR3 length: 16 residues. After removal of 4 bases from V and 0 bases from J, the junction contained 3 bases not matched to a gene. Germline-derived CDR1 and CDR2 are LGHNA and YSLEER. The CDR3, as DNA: TGCGCCAGCAGCCCGGGACAGCTCTCTGGGGCCAACGTCCTGACTTTC. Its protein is CASSPGQLSGANVLTF.

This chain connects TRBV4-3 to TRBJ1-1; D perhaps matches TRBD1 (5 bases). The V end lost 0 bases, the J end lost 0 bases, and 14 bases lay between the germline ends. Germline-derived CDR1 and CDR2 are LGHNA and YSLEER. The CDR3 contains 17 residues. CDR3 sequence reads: CASSQDRRQGLNTEAFF. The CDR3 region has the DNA TGCGCCAGCAGCCAAGATAGGCGGCAGGGATTGAACACTGAAGCTTTCTTT.

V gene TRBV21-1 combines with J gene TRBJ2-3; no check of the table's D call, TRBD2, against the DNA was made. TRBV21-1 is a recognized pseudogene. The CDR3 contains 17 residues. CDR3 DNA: TGTGCCAGCAGCACCAATCGAGGCGGGGGGGGAATAGATACGCAGTATTTT. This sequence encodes CASSTNRGGGGIDTQYF.

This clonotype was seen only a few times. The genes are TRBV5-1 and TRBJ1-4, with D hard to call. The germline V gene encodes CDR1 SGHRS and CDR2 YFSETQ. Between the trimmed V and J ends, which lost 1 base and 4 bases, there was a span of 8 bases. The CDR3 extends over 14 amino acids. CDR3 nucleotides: TGCGCCAGCAGCTTGACCAGCGATAATGAAAAACTGTTTTTT. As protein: CASSLTSDNEKLFF.

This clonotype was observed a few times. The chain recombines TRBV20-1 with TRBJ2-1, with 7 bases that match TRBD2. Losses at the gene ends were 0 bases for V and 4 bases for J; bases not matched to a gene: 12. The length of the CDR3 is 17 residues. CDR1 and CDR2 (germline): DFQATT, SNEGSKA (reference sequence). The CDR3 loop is CSARDTGAGASYNEQFF. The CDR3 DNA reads TGCAGTGCTAGAGATACTGGGGCGGGAGCCTCTTACAATGAGCAGTTCTTC.

The CDR3 DNA follows: TGTGCCAGCAGCCAATGGTCAGGGGGGTCCTACGAGCAGTACTTC. This sequence encodes CASSQWSGGSYEQYF. V and J are TRBV14 and TRBJ2-7; tentatively, D is TRBD1 (7 bases). The CDR3 extends over 15 amino acids. CDR1 SGHDN and CDR2 FVKESK come from the germline V gene. Trimming took off 2 bases at V and 1 base at J, with 12 bases between the two ends.

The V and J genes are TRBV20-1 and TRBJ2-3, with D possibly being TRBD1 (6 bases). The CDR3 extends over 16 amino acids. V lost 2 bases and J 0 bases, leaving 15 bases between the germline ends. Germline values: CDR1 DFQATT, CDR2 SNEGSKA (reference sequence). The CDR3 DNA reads TGCAGTGCTAGACGCGCAGGGGCTCCTAGCACAGATACGCAGTATTTT. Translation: CSARRAGAPSTDTQYF.

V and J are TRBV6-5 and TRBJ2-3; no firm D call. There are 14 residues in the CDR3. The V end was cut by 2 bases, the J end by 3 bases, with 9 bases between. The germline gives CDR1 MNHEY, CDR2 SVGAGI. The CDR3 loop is CASSYRGPTDTQYF. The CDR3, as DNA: TGTGCCAGCAGTTACCGAGGACCGACAGATACGCAGTATTTT.

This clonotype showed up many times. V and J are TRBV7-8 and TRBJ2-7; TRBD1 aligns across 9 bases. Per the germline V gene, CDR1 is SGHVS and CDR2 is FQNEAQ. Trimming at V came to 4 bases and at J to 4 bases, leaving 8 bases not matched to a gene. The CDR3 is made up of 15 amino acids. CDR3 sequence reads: CASSSRPGTGYEQYF. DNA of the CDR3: TGTGCCAGCAGCTCCCGACCCGGGACAGGGTACGAGCAGTACTTC.

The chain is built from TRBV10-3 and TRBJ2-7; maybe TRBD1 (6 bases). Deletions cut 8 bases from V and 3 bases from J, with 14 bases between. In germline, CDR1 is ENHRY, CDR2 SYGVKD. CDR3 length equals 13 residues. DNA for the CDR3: TGTGCCATCGGCCCAGGGGATGACTACGAGCAGTACTTC. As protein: CAIGPGDDYEQYF.